What follows describes a single T cell receptor beta chain. The sample belongs to a study of blood T cell repertoires in COVID-19. Study-wide context: T cells, B-cell-depleted T cells, or PBMCs provided the cDNA or gDNA that served as material.

V was shortened by 3 bases and J by 2 bases, with 10 bases between the two germline ends. This CDR3 is 14 amino acids long. The V gene's germline CDR1 is LNHNV and CDR2 YYDKDF (reference sequence). Authors' processing steps: The authors estimated nucleated cell counts from reference gene primer amplification. The method was immunoSEQ multiplex PCR; TCRdb's version includes in-frame clones alone and lacks a portion of them. V and J calls and clone size are given by that table; D and trimming were obtained from the DNA. The table shows roughly 16,000 clones, with 93% occurring only once. The origin of this receptor is a human donor in a cohort sampled during active COVID-19. Sequences were obtained from peripheral blood. The V call is TRBV15, the J call TRBJ2-5, with D possibly matching TRBD2 (6 bases). The CDR3 reads CATSSILAQETQYF. The CDR3 bases are TGTGCCACCAGCAGTATACTAGCACAAGAGACCCAGTACTTC.